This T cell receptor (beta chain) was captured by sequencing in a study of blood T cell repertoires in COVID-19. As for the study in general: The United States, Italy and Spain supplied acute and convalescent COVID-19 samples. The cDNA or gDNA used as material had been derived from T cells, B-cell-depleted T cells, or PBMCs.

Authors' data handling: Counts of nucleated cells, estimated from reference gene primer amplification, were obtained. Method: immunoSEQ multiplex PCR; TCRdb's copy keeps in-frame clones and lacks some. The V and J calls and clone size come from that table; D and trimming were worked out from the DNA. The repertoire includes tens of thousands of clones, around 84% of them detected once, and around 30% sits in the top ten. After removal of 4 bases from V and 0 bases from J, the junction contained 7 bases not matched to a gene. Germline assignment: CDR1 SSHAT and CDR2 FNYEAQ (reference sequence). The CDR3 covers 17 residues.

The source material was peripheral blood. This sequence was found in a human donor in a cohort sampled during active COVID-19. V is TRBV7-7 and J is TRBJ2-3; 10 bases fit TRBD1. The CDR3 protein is CASSSTGGPASTDTQYF. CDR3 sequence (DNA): TGTGCCAGCAGCTCGACAGGGGGCCCGGCTAGCACAGATACGCAGTATTTT. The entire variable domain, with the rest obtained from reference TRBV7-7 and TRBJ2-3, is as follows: GAGVSQSPRYKVTKRGQDVTLRCDPISSHATLYWYQQALGQGPEFLTYFNYEAQPDKSGLPSDRFSAERPEGSISTLTIQRTEQRDSAMYRCASSSTGGPASTDTQYFGPGTRLTVL.